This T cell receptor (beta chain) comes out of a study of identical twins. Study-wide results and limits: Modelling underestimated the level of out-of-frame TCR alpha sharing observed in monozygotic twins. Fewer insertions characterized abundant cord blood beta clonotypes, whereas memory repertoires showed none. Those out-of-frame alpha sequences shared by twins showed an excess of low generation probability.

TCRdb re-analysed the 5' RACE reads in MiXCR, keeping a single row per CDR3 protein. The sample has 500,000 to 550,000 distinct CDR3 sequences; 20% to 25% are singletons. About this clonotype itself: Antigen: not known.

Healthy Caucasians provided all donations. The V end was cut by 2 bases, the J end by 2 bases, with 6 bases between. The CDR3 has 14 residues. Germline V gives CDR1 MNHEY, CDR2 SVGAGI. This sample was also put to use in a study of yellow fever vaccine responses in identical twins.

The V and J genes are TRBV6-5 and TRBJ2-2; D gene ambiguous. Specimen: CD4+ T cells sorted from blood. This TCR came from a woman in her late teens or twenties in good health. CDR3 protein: CASSYGPNTGELFF. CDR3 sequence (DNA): TGTGCCAGCAGTTACGGGCCTAACACCGGGGAGCTGTTTTTT.